The 21 T cell receptor beta chains in this list originate from one sample, sequenced in a study of T cell responses to AZD1222 COVID-19 vaccine. TCRdb's copy holds only in-frame clones and misses some; the assay was immunoSEQ multiplex PCR. The top ten clones hold around 4.5% of a sample with about 34,000 clones, around three quarters of them seen once. The input for sequencing was peripheral blood, taken 28 days after the second AZD1222 dose. These receptors were collected from an adult who received the AZD1222 COVID-19 vaccine.

This clone came up a few times. The chain is built from TRBV5-5 and TRBJ2-5; TRBD1 matches 8 bases. Germline lookup yields CDR1 SGHKS and CDR2 YYEKEE (reference sequence). The CDR3 extends over 15 amino acids. V was clipped by 3 bases and J by 3 bases; unmatched bases: 7. The CDR3 is CASSSGQGWKETQYF. CDR3 coding DNA: TGTGCCAGCAGCTCCGGACAGGGCTGGAAAGAGACCCAGTACTTC.

The chain joins TRBV2 to TRBJ2-2, with 7 bases that match TRBD1. The CDR3 is 14 amino acids. Per germline, CDR1 SNHLY and CDR2 FYNNEI. V shed 7 bases and J 7 bases; nucleotides not matched to a gene: 9. The CDR3 region is CASMDRIGNGELFF. The CDR3 bases are TGTGCCAGCATGGACAGGATAGGAAACGGGGAGCTGTTTTTT.

This clone was seen a single time. CDR3 coding DNA: TGCAGTGCTAGTCGGTCGGCTAGCGGGGAGCCCGTCACCTACGAGCAGTACTTC. Its translation: CSASRSASGEPVTYEQYF. This chain links TRBV20-1 with TRBJ2-7; 9 bases agree with TRBD2. Trimming cost V 3 bases and J 2 bases; bases outside gene matches: 17. The CDR3 contains 18 residues. Germline values: CDR1 DFQATT, CDR2 SNEGSKA (reference sequence).

CDR3 sequence (DNA): TGTGCCAGCAGTTTGCAGACTGACACTGAAGCTTTCTTT. Protein: CASSLQTDTEAFF. The chain couples TRBV12-3 or TRBV12-4 to TRBJ1-1; D unresolved. V shed 3 bases and J shed 3 bases, with 8 bases lying between them. CDR3 length: 13 amino acids.

The chain links TRBV30 to TRBJ1-2; 7 nucleotides line up with TRBD1. The CDR3 contains 14 residues. Germline values: CDR1 GTSNPN, CDR2 SVGIG (reference sequence). V was pared by 7 bases and J by 2 bases, with 10 bases of the junction left unmatched. The chain's CDR3 is CASPTGRPNYGYTF. In nucleotides, the CDR3 is TGTGCCTCCCCGACAGGGCGCCCAAACTATGGCTACACCTTC.

The V and J genes are TRBV20-1 and TRBJ2-1; the D gene is possibly TRBD2 (6 bases). CDR3 size: 15 residues. The germline V and J ends were trimmed by 3 bases and 5 bases, with 17 bases remaining between them. Germline V lookup: CDR1 DFQATT, CDR2 SNEGSKA (reference sequence). CDR3 DNA sequence: TGCAGTGCTAGTGACGCCCAGCGGGCCGACAATGAGCAGTTCTTC. Translating it yields CSASDAQRADNEQFF.

This clone was counted a few times. The V call is TRBV10-1, the J call TRBJ2-7, with 7 bases aligning to TRBD1. The CDR3 has 15 residues. Trimming took 1 base from V and 2 from J; bases not matched to a gene: 5. The germline V gene has CDR1 WNHNN and CDR2 SYGVQD (reference sequence). Here the CDR3 DNA reads TGCGCCAGCAGTGAGTGTGGGGACAGACCCTACGAGCAGTACGTC. Residues: CASSECGDRPYEQYV.

The chain combines TRBV2 with TRBJ2-7, with 9 bases fitting TRBD1. Germline trimming cut 5 bases from V and 3 bases from J; bases unmatched to any gene: 2. This CDR3 has 13 amino acids. CDR1 is SNHLY and CDR2 is FYNNEI in the germline V gene. The CDR3 is CASSRGQGYEQYV. The CDR3 DNA reads TGTGCCAGCAGTAGGGGACAGGGCTACGAGCAGTACGTC.

The V call is TRBV18, the J call TRBJ2-4; no reliable D call. V was cut by 2 bases and J by 5 bases, with 10 bases left in between. In germline, CDR1 is KGHSH, CDR2 LQKENI. There are 14 residues in the CDR3. The CDR3 region is CASSPEATQNIQYF. The CDR3 DNA follows: TGTGCCAGCTCACCAGAGGCCACCCAAAACATTCAGTACTTC.

The chain uses TRBV6-5 and TRBJ1-2; D not resolved. The CDR3 spans 15 residues. CDR1 and CDR2 (germline): MNHEY, SVGAGI. Trimming took off 7 bases at V and 8 bases at J, with 23 bases between the two ends. The CDR3 nucleotides read TGTGCCAGCAATGTGGTGAGGGCTGGGGTCGGGGGCTACACCTTC. The encoded protein is CASNVVRAGVGGYTF.

The DNA for the CDR3 is TGTGCCAGCAGTTACTTCGGACTAGCGGGGGGGGCCCAGTACTTC. It encodes CASSYFGLAGGAQYF. The gene calls are TRBV6-5 and TRBJ2-5; 15 nucleotides agree with TRBD2. V was clipped by 1 base and J by 9 bases; unmatched bases: 3. Germline assignment: CDR1 MNHEY and CDR2 SVGAGI. The CDR3 length is 15 residues.

The chain employs TRBV5-5 and TRBJ2-7; TRBD2 aligns across 7 bases. The CDR3 totals 14 residues. Germline-derived CDR1 and CDR2 are SGHKS and YYEKEE (reference sequence). With V trimmed by 1 base and J by 7 bases, 8 bases remained unmatched. The CDR3 reads CASSLRLAAGEQYV. The CDR3 nucleotides read TGTGCCAGCAGCTTGAGGCTAGCGGCAGGGGAGCAGTACGTC.

For the CDR3, the DNA is TGTGCCATCAGTGAGACCGGACAGCTGCAGGGCTACACCTTC. Translated: CAISETGQLQGYTF. This rearrangement joins TRBV10-3 to TRBJ1-2, with a possible D match to TRBD1 (6 bases). The CDR3 extends over 14 amino acids. From germline, CDR1 is ENHRY and CDR2 SYGVKD. The V and J ends lost 2 bases and 8 bases respectively, with 15 bases between them.

This chain connects TRBV7-2 to TRBJ1-1, with unresolved D. Germline-derived CDR1 and CDR2 are SGHTA and FQGNSA. V was shortened by 4 bases and J by 0 bases, with 12 bases between the two germline ends. The CDR3 has 15 residues. The CDR3 coding sequence is TGTGCCAGCAGCTCCCCCTTTAGCCTGAACACTGAAGCTTTCTTT. It specifies CASSSPFSLNTEAFF.

For the CDR3, the DNA is TGTGCCAGCAGCTACACTAGCGGGGGTACCTACGAGCAGTACTTC. The encoded protein is CASSYTSGGTYEQYF. The V and J genes are TRBV3-1 (or the pseudogene TRBV3-2) and TRBJ2-7, with 11 bases lining up with TRBD2. J lost 2 bases, V lost 5 bases, and 5 bases had no gene match. There are 15 residues in the CDR3. Germline CDR1 LGHDT, CDR2 YNNKEL (reference sequence).

This clone showed up just a few times. The rearrangement joins TRBV11-3 to TRBJ1-1; no definite D call. This CDR3 region has 14 residues. V was shortened by 3 bases and J by 7 bases, with 15 bases between the two germline ends. Per germline, CDR1 SGHNT and CDR2 YENEEA. The CDR3 spells CASSFQFIGSEAFF. The CDR3, as DNA: TGTGCCAGCAGCTTTCAGTTTATCGGCAGTGAAGCTTTCTTT.

The chain couples TRBV7-9 to TRBJ2-1; the D is unclear. The V end was cut by 10 bases, the J end by 5 bases, with 12 bases between. The CDR3 extends over 12 amino acids. Germline-derived CDR1 and CDR2 are SEHNR and FQNEAQ (reference sequence). CDR3 sequence (DNA): TGTGCCACCCGCTCCGATGACAATGAGCAGTTCTTC. This sequence encodes CATRSDDNEQFF.

V usage is TRBV5-5 and J usage is TRBJ1-6; D might be TRBD1 (5 bases). V lost 1 base and J 7 bases, leaving 9 bases between the germline ends. Germline CDR1 is SGHKS and CDR2 is YYEKEE (reference sequence). The CDR3 runs to 14 residues. This chain's CDR3 is CASSLIGANSPLHF. CDR3 DNA sequence: TGTGCCAGCAGCTTGATAGGGGCCAATTCACCCCTCCACTTT.

V usage is TRBV5-4 and J usage is TRBJ2-4; the D gene is possibly TRBD2 (5 bases). The germline gives CDR1 SGHNT, CDR2 YYREEE (reference sequence). V was trimmed by 0 bases and J by 6 bases, leaving 13 bases between them. The CDR3 contains 15 residues. The CDR3 DNA follows: TGTGCCAGCAGCTTGGGTCAGACCGGGGTAAACATTCAGTACTTC. This translates into CASSLGQTGVNIQYF.

By sample share, this clone is medium-sized. V gene TRBV23-1 combines with J gene TRBJ1-5; 7 bases agree with TRBD1. TRBV23-1 is filed as an ORF, its function uncertain. Trimming cost V 7 bases and J 0 bases; bases outside gene matches: 9. This CDR3 region has 16 residues. The CDR3 DNA is TGCGCCAGCAATCCCTTAGGGGGCTGTAGCAATCAGCCCCAGCATTTT. Protein product: CASNPLGGCSNQPQHF.

The chain links TRBV27 to TRBJ1-1; D ambiguous. CDR3 length: 15 residues. The V and J ends lost 8 bases and 6 bases respectively, with 22 bases between them. The germline gives CDR1 MNHEY, CDR2 SMNVEV (reference sequence). CDR3 sequence (DNA): TGTGCCAGCGGACCCTCCTTAACCCTCCTCTCTGAAGCTTTCTTT. Amino acid sequence: CASGPSLTLLSEAFF.